The 3 T cell receptor beta chains reported below all come from one sample, sequenced in a study of T cell repertoires in cytomegalovirus infection. TCRdb re-called the reads with MiXCR, one entry per CDR3 protein. The profile shows about 900,000 distinct CDR3 sequences, under 40% of them singletons. Antigens for these TCRs are unknown. This specimen consisted of cultured CD8+ T cells from PBMCs, obtained from culture after CMV antigen stimulation. These receptors were taken from a human donor in good health (CMV status not recorded). Some clones in this sample may be carry-over from other donors' samples.

This clonotype appeared a few times. The chain carries TRBV12-3 or TRBV12-4 and TRBJ2-2; no clear D gene. This CDR3 is built from 15 residues. Between the trimmed V and J ends, which lost 1 base and 4 bases, there was a span of 10 bases. CDR3 amino acids: CASSLVVGFTGELFF. The CDR3 DNA follows: TGTGCCAGCAGTTTAGTGGTGGGATTCACCGGGGAGCTGTTTTTT.

A few counts support this clonotype. The chain couples TRBV6-2 or TRBV6-3 to TRBJ2-5; tentatively, D is TRBD1 or TRBD2 (5 bases each). V was pared by 5 bases and J by 1 base, with 11 bases between. The CDR3 has 14 residues. Germline loops: CDR1 MNHEY, CDR2 SVGEGT. CDR3: CASSPGAFQETQYF. The CDR3 DNA reads as TGTGCCAGCAGTCCCGGGGCTTTCCAAGAGACCCAGTACTTC.

This rearrangement joins TRBV6-4 to TRBJ2-1; perhaps TRBD1 as D (5 bases). CDR1 and CDR2 (germline): MRHNA, SNTAGT. Trimming stripped 0 bases from V and 10 bases from J, with 10 bases between. The CDR3 length is 13 residues. The CDR3 spells CASSDSKRGEQFF. CDR3 bases: TGTGCCAGCAGTGACTCGAAAAGGGGCGAGCAGTTCTTC.